A selection of T cell receptor beta chains follows, all from one sample in a study of shared clonotypes between healthy human individuals. The method was immunoSEQ multiplex PCR; TCRdb's version includes in-frame clones alone and lacks a portion of them. The sample yields approximately 590,000 clones, nearly 97% seen once. The sequenced sample was naive CD8+ T cells sorted from blood. The source is a woman aged 25 to 39 in good health. CDR3s include the opening cysteine and the closing phenylalanine or tryptophan. A D gene is named only where the DNA matches it firmly. Expanded clones get a size class; other rows say once, few or many, or leave the size out.

V gene,J gene,clone size,D gene,CDR3 DNA,CDR3 protein
TRBV2,TRBJ2-3,-,-,TGTGCCAGCAGACCGATGGCAGATCGCACAGATACGCAGTATTTT,CASRPMADRTDTQYF
TRBV28,TRBJ1-1,-,-,TGTGCCAGCAGTTTATGGGGGCTGGGGGGCGAAGACTTGAACACTGAAGCTTTCTTT,CASSLWGLGGEDLNTEAFF
TRBV27,TRBJ1-1,-,TRBD1,TGTGCCAGCAGTTTCACAGGGGGAAGCACTGAAGCTTTCTTT,CASSFTGGSTEAFF
TRBV19,TRBJ2-3,-,-,TGTGCCAGTAGGAAAAGACAGTCTAGCACAGATACGCAGTATTTT,CASRKRQSSTDTQYF
TRBV5-6,TRBJ2-3,-,-,TGTGCCAGCAGCTTCGGAGAGTACGGCACAGATACGCAGTATTTT,CASSFGEYGTDTQYF
TRBV27,TRBJ2-7,-,-,TGTGCCAGCAGCCCGGGGGTACCCTACGAGCAGTACTTC,CASSPGVPYEQYF
TRBV5-1,TRBJ1-1,-,TRBD1,TGCGCCAGCAGCTTAAAAAGGACAGGGGCGGATGAAGCTTTCTTT,CASSLKRTGADEAFF
TRBV6-1,TRBJ2-2,-,-,TGTGCCAGCAGTGAAGGGTCGCATGTGTGGGCCGGGGAGCTGTTTTTT,CASSEGSHVWAGELFF
TRBV7-9,TRBJ2-7,-,TRBD1,TGTGCCAGCAGCTCGCTGACAGGGGTGGACGAGCAGTACTTC,CASSSLTGVDEQYF
TRBV19,TRBJ2-1,-,TRBD2,TGTGCCAGTAGTATCGCTAGCGGGATCTACAATGAGCAGTTCTTC,CASSIASGIYNEQFF
TRBV27,TRBJ1-3,-,-,TGTGCCAGCAGTTTAAGTGGCTCTGGAAACACCATATATTTT,CASSLSGSGNTIYF
TRBV2,TRBJ2-7,-,-,TGTGCCAGCAGCGAAGGTGGCAGGACCCCATCGCCTTACGAGCAGTACTTC,CASSEGGRTPSPYEQYF
TRBV5-5,TRBJ2-2,-,-,TGTGCCAGCAGCTTGGTTCTGGGGGAGCTGTTTTTT,CASSLVLGELFF
TRBV28,TRBJ1-1,-,TRBD1,TGTGCCAGCGGTGACAGGGGGAAGACTGAAGCTTTCTTT,CASGDRGKTEAFF
TRBV21-1,TRBJ2-5,-,-,TGTGCCAGCCCCCTAGGGACCTCATCAGGAGAGACCCAGTACTTC,CASPLGTSSGETQYF
TRBV7-9,TRBJ2-1,-,TRBD2,TGTGCCAGCAGCTTAATGGTTAGCGGGGGGTCCTTCGATGAGCAGTTCTTC,CASSLMVSGGSFDEQFF
TRBV4-1,TRBJ2-3,-,-,TGCGCCAGCAGCCAAGGGCCGGGCAGCACAGATACGCAGTATTTT,CASSQGPGSTDTQYF
TRBV27,TRBJ2-7,-,TRBD1,TGTGCCAGCAGTTGGGGACAGGGGTCCTACGAGCAGTACTTC,CASSWGQGSYEQYF
TRBV4-1,TRBJ2-3,-,-,TGCGCCAGCAGCCAAGCCAGGTATGACACAGATACGCAGTATTTT,CASSQARYDTDTQYF
TRBV23-1,TRBJ2-1,-,TRBD2,TGCGCCAGCAGTCTTAACCCGGGACTAGGGTTGGATGAGCAGTTCTTC,CASSLNPGLGLDEQFF
TRBV27,TRBJ2-7,-,TRBD2,TGTGCCAGCAGTTTAGGATCGGGAGGGCGTCAAGGGGAGCAGTACTTC,CASSLGSGGRQGEQYF
TRBV27,TRBJ2-1,-,TRBD2,TGTGCCAGCAGTTTAGATTTAGCGGGACCCCCCTACAATGAGCAGTTCTTC,CASSLDLAGPPYNEQFF
TRBV5-1,TRBJ2-5,-,-,TGCGCCAGCAGCTTGGCCAGCAGGAAAGAGACCCAGTACTTC,CASSLASRKETQYF
TRBV28,TRBJ1-2,-,-,TGTGCCAGCAGTTATACAGGCGGCTACACCTTC,CASSYTGGYTF
TRBV2,TRBJ1-4,-,TRBD1,TGTGCCAGCAGGGCCCCGGACAGGGAGGATGAAAAACTGTTTTTT,CASRAPDREDEKLFF
TRBV4-2,TRBJ1-1,-,TRBD1,TGTGCCAGCAGCACTCGGGACAGGGTGAACACTGAAGCTTTCTTT,CASSTRDRVNTEAFF
TRBV27,TRBJ1-2,-,TRBD1,TGTGCCAGCAGTTTCATTACTACAGGGGGGGGGTTGAACTATGGCTACACCTTC,CASSFITTGGGLNYGYTF
TRBV10-1,TRBJ1-1,-,-,TGCGCCAGCAGCAACGAACTGGGTAATGAAGCTTTCTTT,CASSNELGNEAFF
TRBV27,TRBJ2-7,-,-,TGTGCCAGCAGTCCCCGGGACGGATACTACGAGCAGTACTTC,CASSPRDGYYEQYF
TRBV2,TRBJ2-7,once,-,TGTGCCAGCAGTCTCGGCGAGCAGTACTTC,CASSLGEQYF
TRBV27,TRBJ2-6,-,-,TGTGCCAGCAGTCAATCCCCGGGGTGGGACAACTCTGGGGCCAACGTCCTGACTTTC,CASSQSPGWDNSGANVLTF
TRBV4-1,TRBJ2-3,-,-,TGCGCCAGCAGCCATGGACGACCAGACACAGATACGCAGTATTTT,CASSHGRPDTDTQYF
TRBV28,TRBJ2-1,-,TRBD2,TGTGCCAGCAGTTTAGGGACTAGCGGGAGTAGTAGGTTCTTC,CASSLGTSGSSRFF
TRBV5-6,TRBJ1-3,once,-,TGTGCCAGCAGCCGGAACCGGGACTTATCTGGAAACACCATATATTTT,CASSRNRDLSGNTIYF
TRBV4-1,TRBJ2-2,-,TRBD1,TGCGCCAGCTCTACACATATAACGACAGGGGGCTGGACCGGGGAGCTGTTTTTT,CASSTHITTGGWTGELFF
TRBV16,TRBJ2-1,-,TRBD1,TGTGCCAGCAGCCAGACCGGGACAGGGGACAATGAGCAGTTCTTC,CASSQTGTGDNEQFF
TRBV7-9,TRBJ2-7,once,-,TGTGCCAGCAGCTTAGCGCTATCAGGGGCGAAAATCGACTACGAGCAGTACTTC,CASSLALSGAKIDYEQYF
TRBV11-2,TRBJ2-5,-,-,TGTGCCAGCAGCTTAGACCTCTTTCAAGAGACCCAGTACTTC,CASSLDLFQETQYF
TRBV15,TRBJ2-5,-,-,TGTGCCACCCGACGTAGGGGTATGGAGACCCAGTACTTC,CATRRRGMETQYF
TRBV29-1,TRBJ2-2,-,-,TGCAGCGTCCAGGGGGGGAACACCGGGGAGCTGTTTTTT,CSVQGGNTGELFF
TRBV28,TRBJ2-2,-,-,TGTGCCAGCAGCCCAATCTCCACCGGGGTAAACACCGGGGAGCTGTTTTTT,CASSPISTGVNTGELFF
TRBV30,TRBJ2-7,-,-,TGTGCCTGGCAGGTGGCCAGATTCTACGAGCAGTACTTC,CAWQVARFYEQYF
TRBV2,TRBJ2-3,-,TRBD2,TGTGCCAGCAGTGGGGCTAGCGGTCACACAGATACGCAGTATTTT,CASSGASGHTDTQYF
TRBV6-1,TRBJ1-1,-,-,TGTGCCAGCAGTGAGGCAGGGATCAACACTGAAGCTTTCTTT,CASSEAGINTEAFF
TRBV9,TRBJ2-2,-,-,TGTGCCAGCAGCGTAGCTAAGCACACCGGGGAGCTGTTTTTT,CASSVAKHTGELFF
TRBV9,TRBJ1-5,-,-,TGTGCCAGCAGCGAGCGGGGCCGGTCCAATCAGCCCCAGCATTTT,CASSERGRSNQPQHF
TRBV7-9,TRBJ2-7,-,TRBD2,TGTGCCAGCAGCTCGTTGCGGGAGGACTCCTACGAGCAGTACTTC,CASSSLREDSYEQYF
TRBV29-1,TRBJ2-3,-,-,TGCAGCGTAAAGCTTCGGGAACGGCGGGATACGCAGTATTTT,CSVKLRERRDTQYF
TRBV5-1,TRBJ2-7,-,TRBD2,TGCGCCAGCAGCTTGGGCAGCGGGACCTACGAGCAGTACTTC,CASSLGSGTYEQYF
TRBV7-2,TRBJ2-7,-,TRBD2,TGTGCCAGCAGCACGGGGGGTGTCGTCGAGCAGTACTTC,CASSTGGVVEQYF
TRBV28,TRBJ1-2,once,TRBD1,TGTGCCAGCATTGACACGGGACAGATTAACTATGGCTACACCTTC,CASIDTGQINYGYTF
TRBV28,TRBJ2-1,-,-,TGTGCCAGCAGTCCCGCCCCTAGCGAGGTACATGAGCAGTTCTTC,CASSPAPSEVHEQFF
TRBV2,TRBJ1-1,-,TRBD1,TGTGCCAGCAGCGACAGGGGGTACACTGAAGCTTTCTTT,CASSDRGYTEAFF
TRBV15,TRBJ2-3,-,-,TGTGCCACCAGCTCCCGGGGGACGCAGTATTTT,CATSSRGTQYF